This T cell receptor beta chain derives from a study of technical replicates of blood from several donors. The data were produced by immunoSEQ multiplex PCR, yet TCRdb's version contains in-frame clones alone and is incomplete. The sample contains 60,000 to 85,000 clones, roughly nine tenths of which appear only once. Looked up from germline, CDR1 is LGHNA and CDR2 is YSLEER. CDR3 length equals 13 residues. V gave up 6 bases and J gave up 7 bases, with 15 bases separating them. The TCR was taken from a human donor in good health. Sample: T cells isolated from PBMCs. This chain links TRBV4-3 with TRBJ1-1; D possibly corresponds to TRBD1 (5 bases). The CDR3 DNA reads TGCGCCAGCAGGCTCTCCCGGGACTATGAAGCTTTCTTT. This codes for CASRLSRDYEAFF.